A selection of T cell receptor beta chains follows, all from one sample in a study of blood T cells in healthy people across ages. Each CDR3 protein is one row after TCRdb ran MiXCR on the 5' RACE reads. The top ten hold just under 9% of the sample, which has hundreds of thousands of distinct CDR3 sequences, more than 20% seen once. These data were also reused for a study on T cells of mothers and their children.

Sequenced: blood. Receptor source: a boy between 10 and 17 years old in good health. CDR3s include the opening cysteine and the closing phenylalanine or tryptophan. Fields, in order: CDR3 protein, V gene, D gene. A D gene is named only where the DNA matches it firmly.

CDR3 protein: CAGIGTQALSDGYTF; V gene: TRBV21-1; D gene: NA
CDR3 protein: CASSSAEETQYF; V gene: TRBV6-6; D gene: NA
CDR3 protein: CASSLQTAQGALNGIQYF; V gene: TRBV7-7; D gene: TRBD1
CDR3 protein: CASSQEGTATYEQYF; V gene: TRBV4-1; D gene: NA
CDR3 protein: CASSPLEDYNEQFF; V gene: TRBV3-1; D gene: NA
CDR3 protein: CVISEYRKRATDTQYF; V gene: TRBV10-3; D gene: NA
CDR3 protein: CASSPGTGWWDEQYF; V gene: TRBV13; D gene: TRBD1
CDR3 protein: CASSLGQAAQETQYF; V gene: TRBV13; D gene: TRBD1
CDR3 protein: CASSYSAAQETQYF; V gene: TRBV6-5; D gene: NA
CDR3 protein: CSARIGLTGQPQHF; V gene: TRBV20-1; D gene: NA
CDR3 protein: CASSLAQRILAGEEQFF; V gene: TRBV13; D gene: TRBD2
CDR3 protein: CASSNNPEQYF; V gene: TRBV6-2/TRBV6-3; D gene: NA
CDR3 protein: CASSDGPRRPGPTDTQYF; V gene: TRBV9; D gene: NA
CDR3 protein: CASSFARDEQYF; V gene: TRBV7-2; D gene: NA
CDR3 protein: CASRSLGTDNSPLHF; V gene: TRBV12-3/TRBV12-4; D gene: TRBD1
CDR3 protein: CASSKGWLHRGGLCEQYF; V gene: TRBV21-1; D gene: NA
CDR3 protein: CASSAAQDLNTEAFF; V gene: TRBV5-6; D gene: NA
CDR3 protein: CAWSESAYEQYF; V gene: TRBV30; D gene: NA
CDR3 protein: CSVEGTGGNEQFF; V gene: TRBV29-1; D gene: TRBD1
CDR3 protein: CASSLVFKYNEQFF; V gene: TRBV11-2; D gene: NA
CDR3 protein: CSAGNTANQPQHF; V gene: TRBV20-1; D gene: NA
CDR3 protein: CASSGGTLKNIQYF; V gene: TRBV2; D gene: NA
CDR3 protein: CASSVNSDTQYF; V gene: TRBV6-5; D gene: NA
CDR3 protein: CASSTGSNYGYTF; V gene: TRBV7-2; D gene: NA
CDR3 protein: CSVTSGNGETQYF; V gene: TRBV29-1; D gene: TRBD2
CDR3 protein: CASSWDRGGTDTQYF; V gene: TRBV7-9; D gene: TRBD1
CDR3 protein: CASSPRRGEAQYF; V gene: TRBV3-1; D gene: NA
CDR3 protein: CSAGLRGGINGYTF; V gene: TRBV20-1; D gene: NA
CDR3 protein: CASSPILTGGGEQYF; V gene: TRBV4-1; D gene: TRBD2
CDR3 protein: CASSLLAANTEAFF; V gene: TRBV7-9; D gene: NA
CDR3 protein: CASSFARSTNEKLFF; V gene: TRBV7-2; D gene: NA
CDR3 protein: CATSEGQGANQPQHF; V gene: TRBV24-1; D gene: TRBD1
CDR3 protein: CASTDDKGNFAGYTF; V gene: TRBV25-1; D gene: NA